A selection of T cell receptor beta chains follows, all from one sample in a study of blood T cell repertoires in COVID-19. Measured with immunoSEQ multiplex PCR; TCRdb has only the in-frame clones, and not every one. The sample has around 240,000 clones, 75% to 90% seen once. Specimen: PBMCs or T cells enriched from blood (not recorded which). The receptors were gathered from a man aged 45-65 years who had been exposed to COVID-19. The CDR3 runs from the conserved cysteine through the conserved F or W. Each record gives: D gene, J gene, V gene, clone size, CDR3 protein, CDR3 DNA. The D gene is left open where the match is weak. Only some rows state a clone size, as once, few, many or a class for expanded clones.

TRBD1 | TRBJ1-2 | TRBV2 | NA | CASSDTRTGVSGYTF | TGTGCCAGCAGTGATACCCGGACAGGGGTGAGTGGCTACACCTTC
NA | TRBJ2-7 | TRBV5-8 | NA | CASSLASYEQYF | TGTGCCAGCAGCTTGGCATCCTACGAGCAGTACTTC
NA | TRBJ1-2 | TRBV14 | NA | CASSATLNYGYTF | TGTGCCAGCAGCGCGACACTTAACTATGGCTACACCTTC
NA | TRBJ2-7 | TRBV7-3 | NA | CASSPSYEQYF | TGTGCCAGCAGCCCTTCCTACGAGCAGTACTTC
NA | TRBJ2-1 | TRBV7-2 | NA | CASSGAFIAASYNEQFF | TGTGCCAGCAGCGGGGCCTTTATAGCTGCGAGCTACAATGAGCAGTTCTTC
TRBD1 | TRBJ1-5 | TRBV7-2 | NA | CASSFGQGGNQPQHF | TGTGCCAGCAGCTTCGGACAGGGAGGAAATCAGCCCCAGCATTTT
TRBD1 | TRBJ1-4 | TRBV7-2 | NA | CASSFDRGDEKLFF | TGTGCCAGCAGCTTTGACAGGGGAGATGAAAAACTGTTTTTT
TRBD2 | TRBJ2-3 | TRBV4-2 | NA | CASSQGTSGFSTDTQYF | TGTGCCAGCAGCCAAGGGACTAGCGGGTTTAGCACAGATACGCAGTATTTT
TRBD1 | TRBJ1-6 | TRBV28 | NA | CASSSQTGELSPLHF | TGTGCCAGCAGTTCCCAGACAGGGGAGTTGTCACCCCTCCACTTT
TRBD1 | TRBJ2-7 | TRBV5-5 | NA | CASSLSLGTGAYEQYF | TGTGCCAGCAGCCTATCGCTCGGGACAGGGGCCTACGAGCAGTACTTC
NA | TRBJ1-2 | TRBV30 | NA | CAWRALTAGNYGYTF | TGTGCCTGGAGAGCCCTTACGGCGGGTAACTATGGCTACACCTTC
NA | TRBJ1-1 | TRBV18 | NA | CASSPRLQGDATEAFF | TGTGCCAGCTCACCAAGGCTACAGGGAGATGCCACTGAAGCTTTCTTT
NA | TRBJ1-2 | TRBV28 | once | CASSFSGGSYGYTF | TGTGCCAGCAGTTTTTCGGGGGGCTCTTATGGCTACACCTTC
NA | TRBJ1-6 | TRBV27 | NA | CASSLFGNRATINSPLHF | TGTGCCAGCAGTTTGTTTGGGAACAGGGCAACGATTAATTCACCCCTCCACTTT
TRBD1 | TRBJ1-5 | TRBV30 | NA | CAWTPRTGGFVQPQHF | TGTGCCTGGACTCCCCGGACAGGGGGCTTTGTTCAGCCCCAGCATTTT
NA | TRBJ1-3 | TRBV19 | once | CASSTPLNTIYF | TGTGCCAGTAGTACCCCCCTGAACACCATATATTTT
NA | TRBJ1-1 | TRBV28 | NA | CASSRDLNTEAFF | TGTGCCAGCAGCCGGGACTTGAACACTGAAGCTTTCTTT
NA | TRBJ1-5 | TRBV27 | NA | CASSFNRGENQPQHF | TGTGCCAGCAGTTTTAATCGGGGTGAGAATCAGCCCCAGCATTTT
NA | TRBJ1-6 | TRBV11-3 | NA | CASSFTGLGSPLHF | TGTGCCAGCAGCTTTACAGGGTTGGGATCACCCCTCCACTTT
NA | TRBJ2-3 | TRBV5-1 | NA | CASSLGQETSTDTQYF | TGCGCCAGCAGCTTGGGACAGGAAACTAGCACAGATACGCAGTATTTT
TRBD2 | TRBJ2-3 | TRBV29-1 | NA | CSVAGLAGPTDTQYF | TGCAGCGTTGCCGGACTAGCGGGGCCCACAGATACGCAGTATTTT
TRBD1 | TRBJ1-5 | TRBV28 | NA | CASGPSGTGDNQPQHF | TGTGCCAGCGGCCCCTCCGGGACAGGGGACAATCAGCCCCAGCATTTT
NA | TRBJ1-6 | TRBV18 | once | CASSPGQMYNSPLHF | TGTGCCAGCTCACCAGGACAGATGTATAATTCACCCCTCCACTTT
NA | TRBJ2-3 | TRBV3-1/TRBV3-2 | NA | CASSQGGEGGDTQYF | TGTGCCAGCAGCCAAGGGGGTGAAGGAGGGGATACGCAGTATTTT
NA | TRBJ2-3 | TRBV2 | NA | CASSEFSRTQYF | TGTGCCAGCAGTGAATTTAGTCGTACGCAGTATTTT
NA | TRBJ2-1 | TRBV12-3/TRBV12-4 | NA | CASTPRDFNEQFF | TGTGCCAGCACCCCCCGGGACTTCAATGAGCAGTTCTTC
NA | TRBJ2-5 | TRBV5-1 | NA | CASSLALETQYF | TGCGCCAGCAGCTTGGCCCTGGAGACCCAGTACTTC
NA | TRBJ1-1 | TRBV5-1 | NA | CASSLSLLSAEAFF | TGCGCCAGCAGCTTGTCGCTCCTAAGCGCTGAAGCTTTCTTT
NA | TRBJ2-3 | TRBV7-8 | NA | CASSLDSGGRVSDTQYF | TGTGCCAGCAGCTTAGACTCCGGGGGGCGCGTTTCGGATACGCAGTATTTT
NA | TRBJ1-1 | TRBV2 | NA | CASTPIRGGNTEAFF | TGTGCCAGCACCCCCATTAGGGGTGGGAACACTGAAGCTTTCTTT
TRBD1 | TRBJ2-3 | TRBV24-1 | NA | CATSDPPGQRIDTQYF | TGTGCCACCAGTGATCCCCCGGGACAGAGGATAGATACGCAGTATTTT
TRBD2 | TRBJ2-3 | TRBV27 | few | CASSGRTSGRAESTQYF | TGTGCCAGCAGTGGCAGGACTAGCGGGAGGGCCGAAAGTACGCAGTATTTT
NA | TRBJ1-1 | TRBV7-9 | few | CASSPRGFRNTEAFF | TGTGCCAGCAGCCCGAGGGGGTTCCGGAACACTGAAGCTTTCTTT
NA | TRBJ2-5 | TRBV20-1 | few | CSASGEETQYF | TGCAGTGCTAGCGGAGAAGAGACCCAGTACTTC